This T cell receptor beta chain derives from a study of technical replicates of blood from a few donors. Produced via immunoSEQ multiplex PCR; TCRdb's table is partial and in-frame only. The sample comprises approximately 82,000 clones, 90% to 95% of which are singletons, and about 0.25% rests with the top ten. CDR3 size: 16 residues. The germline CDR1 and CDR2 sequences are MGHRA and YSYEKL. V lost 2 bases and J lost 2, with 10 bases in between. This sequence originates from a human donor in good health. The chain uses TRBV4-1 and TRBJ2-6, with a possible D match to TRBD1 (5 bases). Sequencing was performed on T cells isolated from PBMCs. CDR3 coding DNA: TGCGCCAGCAGCCAACCTCCAGGGACTGGGGCCAACGTCCTGACTTTC. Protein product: CASSQPPGTGANVLTF.